The next 24 T cell receptor beta chains were all read from a single sample in a study of shared clonotypes between healthy human individuals. Method: immunoSEQ multiplex PCR; TCRdb's copy keeps in-frame clones and lacks some. Altogether about 2.4 million clones are present, around 94% being singletons, with the ten largest covering about 0.13%. The specimen sequenced was naive CD4+ T cells sorted from blood. Sample subset: CD45RA+ positively selected. The receptors originated from a young man in good health.

This clone was observed a single time. The chain links TRBV5-4 to TRBJ1-2; TRBD1 matches 7 bases. The CDR3 length is 14 residues. The V gene's germline CDR1 is SGHNT and CDR2 YYREEE (reference sequence). The V gene end was trimmed by 0 bases and the J gene end by 8 bases; junction bases not matched to a gene: 7. The chain's CDR3 is CASSLETGTGGYTF. As DNA, the CDR3 is TGTGCCAGCAGCTTGGAGACAGGGACTGGAGGCTACACCTTC.

The sample holds one count of this clone. The junction departs from germline at one end; a sequencing error may be responsible. The rearrangement links TRBV2 to TRBJ2-7; D may be TRBD1 (7 bases). CDR3 length equals 11 residues. Germline V gene data show CDR1 as SNHLY and CDR2 as FYNNEI. CDR3 sequence reads: CASKGEDRTKF. The CDR3 region has the DNA TGTGCCAGCAAGGGGGAGGACAGGACAAAGTTC.

Points on this clone: Within the sample, other DNA sequences also encode this same CDR3. The chain links TRBV5-8 to TRBJ2-3, with D uncertain. Per germline, CDR1 SGHTS and CDR2 YDEGEE. Deletions cut 0 bases from V and 2 bases from J, with 4 bases between. CDR3 length: 13 residues. The CDR3 nucleotides are TGTGCCAGCAGCTTGGTGGCCACAGATACGCAGTATTTT. Translating it yields CASSLVATDTQYF.

This clone has just a few counts. The same CDR3 can be traced to other DNA sequences in this sample. V gene TRBV5-1 combines with J gene TRBJ2-3; the D gene is possibly TRBD2 (6 bases). This CDR3 spans 13 amino acids. Looked up from germline, CDR1 is SGHRS and CDR2 is YFSETQ. Trimming cost V 0 bases and J 4 bases, with 6 bases left between them. In nucleotides, the CDR3 is TGCGCCAGCAGCTTGGCGGGGGCAGATACGCAGTATTTT. Translating gives CASSLAGADTQYF.

The V gene is TRBV14, the J gene TRBJ1-2; D might be TRBD1 (5 bases). Germline V gives CDR1 SGHDN, CDR2 FVKESK. CDR3 size: 12 residues. The V gene lost 3 bases and the J gene lost 6 bases, with 8 bases spanning the gap. In nucleotides, the CDR3 is TGTGCCAGCAGCCAGGGGGGTGATGGCTACACCTTC. Translated, it gives CASSQGGDGYTF.

This chain joins TRBV10-3 and TRBJ1-1, with TRBD1 matching 7 bases. The CDR3 spans 14 residues. After removal of 4 bases from V and 1 base from J, the junction contained 3 bases not matched to a gene. The germline CDR1 and CDR2 sequences are ENHRY and SYGVKD. The CDR3 here is CAISGGQPNTEAFF. Here the CDR3 DNA reads TGTGCCATCAGTGGGGGACAGCCGAACACTGAAGCTTTCTTT.

The chain links TRBV6-1 to TRBJ2-1; the match to TRBD2 covers 14 bases. Trimming took 7 bases from V and 14 from J; bases not matched to a gene: 13. The CDR3 extends over 15 amino acids. The V gene's germline CDR1 is MNHNS and CDR2 SASEGT. The CDR3 reads CASTKGLAGAPGEFF. The CDR3 bases are TGTGCCAGCACCAAGGGACTAGCGGGAGCTCCGGGGGAGTTCTTC.

The rearrangement links TRBV5-1 to TRBJ2-1; 10 bases are a match to TRBD1. This CDR3 has 16 residues. With 8 bases clipped from V and 6 bases from J, the junction kept 14 bases outside the gene matches. Germline CDR1 SGHRS, CDR2 YFSETQ. Here the CDR3 reads CASKDRGNTAFNEQFF. The CDR3 nucleotides read TGCGCCAGTAAGGACAGGGGGAATACGGCTTTCAATGAGCAGTTCTTC.

The chain uses TRBV30 and TRBJ2-5, with 9 nucleotides matching TRBD2. CDR3 length: 14 residues. Trimming removed 3 bases from V and 2 bases from J; junction bases left unmatched: 4. Germline-derived CDR1 and CDR2 are GTSNPN and SVGIG (reference sequence). The CDR3 region has the DNA TGTGCCTGGAGGGTAGCGGGGGAACAAGAGACCCAGTACTTC. This encodes CAWRVAGEQETQYF.

V gene TRBV5-8 combines with J gene TRBJ2-3; the D gene is possibly TRBD1 (5 bases). Trimming left V 2 bases short and J 4 bases short, with 17 bases between. Per germline, CDR1 SGHTS and CDR2 YDEGEE. The CDR3 is 16 amino acids. In nucleotides, the CDR3 is TGTGCCAGCAGCTTCTTGGTGGGAAAGGGGCCAGATACGCAGTATTTT. Translation gives CASSFLVGKGPDTQYF.

Note on this clone: At the DNA level, this CDR3 is encoded by other sequences in the same sample as well. The V gene is TRBV5-1, the J gene TRBJ2-5; the D is unclear. Germline CDR1 SGHRS, CDR2 YFSETQ. V dropped 4 bases and J dropped 1 base, with 5 bases sitting between them. The CDR3 extends over 12 amino acids. The CDR3 sequence: CASSGSQETQYF. CDR3 sequence (DNA): TGCGCCAGCAGCGGAAGCCAAGAGACCCAGTACTTC. The full variable domain, its missing parts supplied by reference TRBV5-1 and TRBJ2-5, is KAGVTQTPRYLIKTRGQQVTLSCSPISGHRSVSWYQQTPGQGLQFLFEYFSETQRNKGNFPGRFSGRQFSNSRSEMNVSTLELGDSALYLCASSGSQETQYFGPGTRLLVL.

The genes are TRBV5-1 and TRBJ2-7, with D perhaps matching TRBD1 (5 bases). V gave up 2 bases and J gave up 0 bases, with 12 bases separating them. The CDR3 spans 15 residues. The germline V gene encodes CDR1 SGHRS and CDR2 YFSETQ. CDR3 in DNA: TGCGCCAGCAGCTTCCAGGACACGAGCTCCTACGAGCAGTACTTC. It is translated as CASSFQDTSSYEQYF.

The rearrangement uses TRBV7-9 and TRBJ1-2; D may be TRBD1 (6 bases). Germline CDR1 and CDR2: SEHNR and FQNEAQ (reference sequence). This CDR3 comprises 14 residues. V lost 2 bases and J 6 bases, leaving 13 bases between the germline ends. CDR3: CASSLIQAGDGYTF. The CDR3 DNA is TGTGCCAGCAGCTTAATTCAGGCAGGGGATGGCTACACCTTC.

The J gene is TRBJ1-1, the V gene TRBV6-5; D gene ambiguous. This CDR3 has 13 residues. The V end lost 2 bases, the J end lost 6 bases, and 10 bases lay between the germline ends. From germline, CDR1 is MNHEY and CDR2 SVGAGI. This CDR3 reads CASSYAGGSEAFF. CDR3 sequence (DNA): TGTGCCAGCAGTTACGCGGGCGGATCTGAAGCTTTCTTT.

CDR3 nucleotides: TGCAGTGCCCAGAACCCCTACGAGCAGTACTTC. Its translation: CSAQNPYEQYF. The V gene is TRBV20-1, the J gene TRBJ2-7; no clear D. Between the trimmed V and J ends, which lost 6 bases and 2 bases, there was a span of 8 bases. Germline values: CDR1 DFQATT, CDR2 SNEGSKA (reference sequence). There are 11 residues in the CDR3.

The chain recombines TRBV2 with TRBJ2-7; D is unresolved. CDR1 SNHLY and CDR2 FYNNEI come from the germline V gene. The length of the CDR3 is 12 residues. Trimming shortened V by 4 bases and J by 11 bases, and 15 bases separated the two germline ends. CDR3 residues: CASSGEVSGEYF. In DNA, the CDR3 is TGTGCCAGCAGTGGAGAGGTGTCAGGAGAGTACTTC.

The CDR3 here is CAWSHQGNYGYTF. In DNA form, the CDR3 reads TGTGCCTGGAGCCACCAAGGGAACTATGGCTACACCTTC. The chain recombines TRBV30 with TRBJ1-2; D not certain. The CDR3 runs 13 residues. V dropped 3 bases and J dropped 2 bases, with 10 bases sitting between them. Germline loops: CDR1 GTSNPN, CDR2 SVGIG (reference sequence).

The J gene is TRBJ2-5, the V gene TRBV6-1, with 8 positions matching TRBD1. J gave up 5 bases and V 4 bases, and 12 bases lay outside the gene matches. In germline, CDR1 is MNHNS, CDR2 SASEGT. The CDR3 has 16 amino acids. The DNA for the CDR3 is TGTGCCAGCAGTGTCTTGGGACAGGTGGGGTGGGAGACCCAGTACTTC. The encoded protein is CASSVLGQVGWETQYF.

This chain joins TRBV27 and TRBJ1-2, with D perhaps matching TRBD1 (6 bases). V was shortened by 3 bases and J by 5 bases, with 19 bases between the two germline ends. This CDR3 comprises 16 residues. CDR1 and CDR2 from the germline V gene are MNHEY and SMNVEV (reference sequence). The CDR3 DNA reads TGTGCCAGCAGTTTGGGCAACCAAAGGGGGGAGTATGGCTACACCTTC. Translated, it gives CASSLGNQRGEYGYTF.

The chain joins TRBV18 to TRBJ2-7; D gene ambiguous. The germline V and J ends were trimmed by 4 bases and 2 bases, with 12 bases remaining between them. This CDR3 is built from 14 residues. CDR1 is KGHSH, CDR2 LQKENI, per germline. The CDR3, as DNA: TGTGCCAGCTCACGGGAACGGGTTCCCTACGAGCAGTACTTC. Translated, it gives CASSRERVPYEQYF. The full variable domain, in which reference TRBV18 and TRBJ2-7 provide the parts outside the CDR3, is NAGVMQNPRHLVRRRGQEARLRCSPMKGHSHVYWYRQLPEEGLKFMVYLQKENIIDESGMPKERFSAEFPKEGPSILRIQQVVRGDSAAYFCASSRERVPYEQYFGPGTRLTVT.

The chain links TRBV5-1 to TRBJ2-3; the D gene is possibly TRBD2 (5 bases). The CDR3 has 15 amino acids. Germline V gene sequence: CDR1 SGHRS, CDR2 YFSETQ. Trimming stripped 0 bases from V and 5 bases from J, with 13 bases between. CDR3 nucleotide sequence: TGCGCCAGCAGCTTGGACCGGGGAGTTAGAGATACGCAGTATTTT. Protein sequence: CASSLDRGVRDTQYF.

The chain links TRBV7-9 to TRBJ1-2; D may be TRBD1 (6 bases). Germline values: CDR1 SEHNR, CDR2 FQNEAQ (reference sequence). This CDR3 spans 14 amino acids. Trimming shortened V by 7 bases and J by 7 bases, and 19 bases separated the two germline ends. The chain's CDR3 is CASTETGLGIGYTF. CDR3 DNA: TGTGCCAGCACCGAGACAGGTCTGGGGATTGGCTACACCTTC.

A word on this clone: Other DNA sequences within the sample encode an identical CDR3. The chain carries TRBV2 and TRBJ2-7; D is undetermined. V lost 4 bases to trimming and J lost 2 bases, with 6 bases between them. This CDR3 contains 12 residues. Germline V gene sequence: CDR1 SNHLY, CDR2 FYNNEI. The CDR3 spells CASSVSPYEQYF. CDR3 sequence (DNA): TGTGCCAGCAGTGTAAGCCCCTACGAGCAGTACTTC. Together with reference TRBV2 and TRBJ2-7, the CDR3 gives the full variable domain: EPEVTQTPSHQVTQMGQEVILRCVPISNHLYFYWYRQILGQKVEFLVSFYNNEISEKSEIFDDQFSVERPDGSNFTLKIRSTKLEDSAMYFCASSVSPYEQYFGPGTRLTVT.

The chain recombines TRBV6-1 with TRBJ2-1, with 12 bases identical to TRBD2. CDR1 and CDR2 from the germline V gene are MNHNS and SASEGT. The V segment lost 7 bases and the J segment 6 bases; nucleotides outside the gene matches: 7. The CDR3 runs to 15 residues. CDR3 loop: CASKSLAGGPNEQFF. Here the CDR3 DNA reads TGTGCCAGCAAATCACTAGCGGGAGGTCCCAATGAGCAGTTCTTC.